This is a list of T cell receptor beta chains from one sample in a study of blood T cell repertoires in COVID-19. Profiled with immunoSEQ multiplex PCR; TCRdb holds only in-frame clones, not every one. The sample holds some 110,000 clones, approximately 90% seen once. The sequencing input was peripheral blood. These receptors originate from a man aged 50 to 60 with COVID-19, enrolled during active disease. Each CDR3 is given with its conserved first and last residue. D genes are given only for firm matches. A row's size may be missing; if present it is once, few, many or a size class.

size,D,J,V,DNA,CDR3
.,TRBD1,TRBJ1-6,TRBV5-1,TGCGCCAGCAGCCCCTCCGACAGGGTTAATTCACCCCTCCACTTT,CASSPSDRVNSPLHF
.,.,TRBJ1-2,TRBV19,TGTGCCCCCCACGAGGGGAGGAGCCGATTCTATGGCTACACCTTC,CAPHEGRSRFYGYTF
.,TRBD2,TRBJ2-4,TRBV30,TGTGCCTGCGGACTAGCGGGAGGAGCCAAAAACATTCAGTACTTC,CACGLAGGAKNIQYF
once,.,TRBJ2-2,TRBV19,TGTGCCAGTAGGACCGGGGGACCTACGAACACCGGGGAGCTGTTTTTT,CASRTGGPTNTGELFF
.,.,TRBJ1-3,TRBV7-8,TGTGCCAGCAGCTTAGGGCTCGGGGGAAACACCATATATTTT,CASSLGLGGNTIYF
.,TRBD2,TRBJ2-1,TRBV7-9,TGTGCCAGCAGCTTATCCCGGGAGGGCCGGGAGCAGTTCTTC,CASSLSREGREQFF
.,.,TRBJ1-1,TRBV11-2,TGTGCCAGCAGCTTAAAGGCCGGCGGGGAGATGAACACTGAAGCTTTCTTT,CASSLKAGGEMNTEAFF
.,TRBD1,TRBJ2-5,TRBV6-1,TGTGCCAGCAGTGAACCGGGACAGGGGCAAGAGACCCAGTACTTC,CASSEPGQGQETQYF
.,TRBD1,TRBJ1-3,TRBV6-5,TGTGCCAGCAGTTACGGACAGGGCTCTGGAAACACCATATATTTT,CASSYGQGSGNTIYF
.,TRBD2,TRBJ2-3,TRBV9,TGTGCCAGCAGCTCCCACACTAGCGCCTTAGGAAATACGCAGTATTTT,CASSSHTSALGNTQYF
.,.,TRBJ2-7,TRBV7-2,TGTGCCAGCAGCTCGACAGGCCTCTACGAGCAGTACTTC,CASSSTGLYEQYF
.,TRBD2,TRBJ2-4,TRBV19,TGTGCCAGTAGTATTTTAGCGGGTGGGGAAGCCATTCAGTACTTC,CASSILAGGEAIQYF
.,.,TRBJ1-2,TRBV20-1,TGCAGTGCTAGTACTAAGAACCCCTATGGCTACACCTTC,CSASTKNPYGYTF
.,TRBD1,TRBJ2-7,TRBV4-3,TGCGCCAGCAGCCAAGATAGTACGAACAGGGGGTCCTACGAGCAGTACTTC,CASSQDSTNRGSYEQYF
.,.,TRBJ1-5,TRBV2,TGTGCCAGCAGTGAACAGGGAAGCAATCAGCCCCAGCATTTT,CASSEQGSNQPQHF
.,.,TRBJ1-4,TRBV4-3,TGCGCCAGCAGCCAAGATCCGGGAGCCATCAATGAAAAACTGTTTTTT,CASSQDPGAINEKLFF
.,.,TRBJ1-1,TRBV5-3,TGTGCCGAGCAAGGGGCCACGAACACTGAAGCTTTCTTT,CAEQGATNTEAFF
.,TRBD2,TRBJ2-5,TRBV7-8,TGTGCCAGCAGCTTAGGGGAAGGACTAGCGCGTGTCCCAGGGACCCAGTACTTC,CASSLGEGLARVPGTQYF
.,.,TRBJ2-5,TRBV15,TGTGCCACCAGCAGAGATAGGGGGTATCAAGAGACCCAGTACTTC,CATSRDRGYQETQYF
.,.,TRBJ2-1,TRBV19,TGTGCCAGTAGTATGGGCGTAGACCCCTACAATGAGCAGTTCTTC,CASSMGVDPYNEQFF